This T cell receptor beta chain derives from a study of glioma-infiltrating T cells. About this clonotype: Its specificity is unknown.

TCR alpha and beta CDR3 regions were amplified from RNA using iRepertoire nested multiplex PCR. Input was roughly 85-400 ng of tissue mRNA or PBMC total RNA. TCRdb re-called the multiplex PCR reads with MiXCR, one entry per CDR3 protein. The table shows over 70,000 distinct CDR3 sequences, with roughly 23% occurring only once. Germline V gene lookup returns CDR1 LNHDA and CDR2 SQIVND (reference sequence). Trimming pared 1 base from V and 1 base from J, leaving 13 bases between. This CDR3 spans 16 amino acids. General study results and limits: Very few CDR3 sequences were shared between tissue and blood. Tissue-blood divergence was below expectation in non-neoplastic patients, above in gliomas.

The receptor was derived from a human donor with low-grade glioma or glioblastoma, undergoing nonglioma brain surgery, or in good health (not recorded which). V usage is TRBV19 and J usage is TRBJ2-5; either TRBD1 or TRBD2 may fit D (6 bases each). The sequenced sample was glioma tissue, nonneoplastic brain tissue, or PBMCs (not recorded which). The CDR3 region has the DNA TGTGCCAGTAGTATAGGGGGGGCTCGAGGCCAAGAGACCCAGTACTTC. It yields the protein CASSIGGARGQETQYF. The variable domain in full, with the rest retrieved from reference TRBV19 and TRBJ2-5, is DGGITQSPKYLFRKEGQNVTLSCEQNLNHDAMYWYRQDPGQGLRLIYYSQIVNDFQKGDIAEGYSVSREKKESFPLTVTSAQKNPTAFYLCASSIGGARGQETQYFGPGTRLLVL.